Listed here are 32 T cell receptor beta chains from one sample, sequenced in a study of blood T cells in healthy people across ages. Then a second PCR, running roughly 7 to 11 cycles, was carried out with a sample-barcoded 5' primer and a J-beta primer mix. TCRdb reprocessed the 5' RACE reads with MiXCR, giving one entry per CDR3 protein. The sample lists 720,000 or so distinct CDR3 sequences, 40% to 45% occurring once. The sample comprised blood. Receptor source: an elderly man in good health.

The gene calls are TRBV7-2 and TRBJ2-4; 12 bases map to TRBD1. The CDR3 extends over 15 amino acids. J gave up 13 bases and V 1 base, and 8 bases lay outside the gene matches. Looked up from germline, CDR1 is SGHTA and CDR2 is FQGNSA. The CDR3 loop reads CASSLEGQGAQEQYF. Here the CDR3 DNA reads TGTGCCAGCAGCTTAGAGGGACAGGGGGCTCAGGAGCAGTACTTC.

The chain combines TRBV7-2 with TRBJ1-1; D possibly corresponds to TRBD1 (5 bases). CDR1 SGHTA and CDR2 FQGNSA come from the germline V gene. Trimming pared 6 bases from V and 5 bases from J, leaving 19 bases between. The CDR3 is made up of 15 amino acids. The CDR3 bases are TGTGCCAGCAGACCCAAACGGGGGGAGCCAACTGAAGCTTTCTTT. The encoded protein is CASRPKRGEPTEAFF. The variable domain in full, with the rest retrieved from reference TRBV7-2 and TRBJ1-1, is GAGVSQSPSNKVTEKGKDVELRCDPISGHTALYWYRQSLGQGLEFLIYFQGNSAPDKSGLPSDRFSAERTGGSVSTLTIQRTQQEDSAVYLCASRPKRGEPTEAFFGQGTRLTVV.

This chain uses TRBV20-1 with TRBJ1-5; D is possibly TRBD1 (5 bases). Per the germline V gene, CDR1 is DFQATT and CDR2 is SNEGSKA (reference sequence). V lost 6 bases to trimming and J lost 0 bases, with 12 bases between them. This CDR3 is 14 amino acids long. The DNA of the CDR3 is TGCAGTGCCGGGGACGGGCATAGCAATCAGCCCCAGCATTTT. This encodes CSAGDGHSNQPQHF.

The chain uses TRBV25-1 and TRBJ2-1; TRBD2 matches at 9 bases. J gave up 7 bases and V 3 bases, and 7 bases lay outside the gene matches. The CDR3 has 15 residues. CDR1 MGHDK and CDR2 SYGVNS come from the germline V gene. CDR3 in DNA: TGTGCCAGCAGTGACATAGCGGGAGAGGCGAATGAGCAGTTCTTC. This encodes CASSDIAGEANEQFF.

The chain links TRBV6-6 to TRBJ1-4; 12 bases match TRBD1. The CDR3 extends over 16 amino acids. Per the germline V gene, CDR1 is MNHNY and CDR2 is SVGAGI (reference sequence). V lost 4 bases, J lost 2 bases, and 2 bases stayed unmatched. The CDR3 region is CASSWGQGATNEKLFF. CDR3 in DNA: TGTGCCAGCAGTTGGGGACAGGGGGCCACTAATGAAAAACTGTTTTTT.

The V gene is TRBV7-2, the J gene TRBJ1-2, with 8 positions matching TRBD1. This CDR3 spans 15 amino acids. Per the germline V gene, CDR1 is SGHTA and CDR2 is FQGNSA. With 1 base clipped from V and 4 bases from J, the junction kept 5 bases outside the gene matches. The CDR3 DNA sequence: TGTGCCAGCAGCTTAGACGGGACAGGATCCTATGGCTACACCTTC. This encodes CASSLDGTGSYGYTF.

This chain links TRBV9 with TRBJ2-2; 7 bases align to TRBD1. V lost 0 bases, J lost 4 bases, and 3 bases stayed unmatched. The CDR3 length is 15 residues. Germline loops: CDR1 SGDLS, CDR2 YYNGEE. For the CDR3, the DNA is TGTGCCAGCAGCGTAGGCAGGGGGAGCACCGGGGAGCTGTTTTTT. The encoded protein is CASSVGRGSTGELFF.

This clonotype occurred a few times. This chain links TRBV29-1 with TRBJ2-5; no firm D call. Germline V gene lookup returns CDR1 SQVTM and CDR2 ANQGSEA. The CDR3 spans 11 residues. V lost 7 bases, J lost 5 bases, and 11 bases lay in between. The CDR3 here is CSDLRVETQYF. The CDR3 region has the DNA TGCAGCGACCTAAGGGTTGAGACCCAGTACTTC.

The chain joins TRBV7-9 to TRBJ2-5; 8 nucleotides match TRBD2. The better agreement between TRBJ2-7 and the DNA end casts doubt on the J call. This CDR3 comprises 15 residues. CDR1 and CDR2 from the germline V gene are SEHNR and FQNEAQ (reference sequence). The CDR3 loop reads CASSISGSFSYEQYF. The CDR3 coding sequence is TGTGCCAGCAGCATAAGCGGGAGTTTCTCCTACGAGCAGTACTTC.

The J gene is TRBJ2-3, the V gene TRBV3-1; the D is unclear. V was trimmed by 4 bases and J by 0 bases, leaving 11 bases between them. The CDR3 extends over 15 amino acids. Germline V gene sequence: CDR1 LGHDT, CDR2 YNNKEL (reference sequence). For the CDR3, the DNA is TGTGCCAGCAGCCGGTCTAGAGCTAGCACAGATACGCAGTATTTT. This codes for CASSRSRASTDTQYF.

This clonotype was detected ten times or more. CDR3 nucleotide sequence: TGTGCCAGCAGCTTTCAGGGAAGCTCCTACGAGCAGTACTTC. Amino acid sequence: CASSFQGSSYEQYF. The chain links TRBV7-2 to TRBJ2-7; a possible D gene is TRBD1 (5 bases). Germline CDR1 SGHTA, CDR2 FQGNSA. The ends were cut back, 3 bases at V and 0 bases at J, with 9 bases in the middle. CDR3 size: 14 residues.

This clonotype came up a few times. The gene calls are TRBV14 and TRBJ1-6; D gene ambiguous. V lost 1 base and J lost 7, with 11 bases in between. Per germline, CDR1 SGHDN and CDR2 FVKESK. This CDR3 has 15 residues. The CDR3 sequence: CASSQVTGPNSPLHF. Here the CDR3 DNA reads TGTGCCAGCAGCCAAGTGACCGGCCCAAATTCACCCCTCCACTTT.

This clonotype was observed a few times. CDR3 DNA sequence: TGTGCCAGCAGCCCTCGGGACAGAAATTCACCCCTCCACTTT. Protein: CASSPRDRNSPLHF. V gene TRBV3-1 combines with J gene TRBJ1-6, with 7 bases aligning to TRBD1. The CDR3 extends over 14 amino acids. V lost 4 bases, J lost 7 bases, and 4 bases stayed unmatched. Per the germline V gene, CDR1 is LGHDT and CDR2 is YNNKEL (reference sequence). Combining the CDR3 with reference TRBV3-1 and TRBJ1-6 gives the whole variable domain DTAVSQTPKYLVTQMGNDKSIKCEQNLGHDTMYWYKQDSKKFLKIMFSYNNKELIINETVPNRFSPKSPDKAHLNLHINSLELGDSAVYFCASSPRDRNSPLHFGNGTRLTVT.

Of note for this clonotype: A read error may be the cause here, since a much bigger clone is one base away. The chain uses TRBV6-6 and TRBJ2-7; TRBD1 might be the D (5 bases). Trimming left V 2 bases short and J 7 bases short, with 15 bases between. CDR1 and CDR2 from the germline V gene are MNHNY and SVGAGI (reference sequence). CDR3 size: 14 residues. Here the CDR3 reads CASSYNRQNNEQYF. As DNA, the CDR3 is TGTGCCAGCAGTTACAACCGACAGAACAATGAGCAGTACTTC.

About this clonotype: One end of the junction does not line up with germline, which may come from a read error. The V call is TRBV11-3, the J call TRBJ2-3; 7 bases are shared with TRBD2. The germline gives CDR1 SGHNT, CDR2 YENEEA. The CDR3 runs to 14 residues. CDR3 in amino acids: CTSSLGTTTDTQYF. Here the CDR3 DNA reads TGTACCAGCAGCTTAGGGACTACCACAGATACGCAGTATTTT.

The CDR3 DNA reads as TGCGCCAGCAGCGCGGACGTGAGCTCCTACAATGAGCAGTTCTTC. It yields the protein CASSADVSSYNEQFF. The chain combines TRBV5-1 with TRBJ2-1; D is undetermined. The CDR3 contains 15 residues. The V gene lost 4 bases and the J gene lost 0 bases, with 11 bases spanning the gap. Looked up from germline, CDR1 is SGHRS and CDR2 is YFSETQ.

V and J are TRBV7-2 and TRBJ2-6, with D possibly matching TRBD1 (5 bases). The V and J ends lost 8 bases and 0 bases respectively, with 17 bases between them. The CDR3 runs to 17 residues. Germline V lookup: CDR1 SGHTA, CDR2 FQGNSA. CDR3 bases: TGTGCCAGCCGAAGGTACAGGACAAACTCTGGGGCCAACGTCCTGACTTTC. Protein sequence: CASRRYRTNSGANVLTF.

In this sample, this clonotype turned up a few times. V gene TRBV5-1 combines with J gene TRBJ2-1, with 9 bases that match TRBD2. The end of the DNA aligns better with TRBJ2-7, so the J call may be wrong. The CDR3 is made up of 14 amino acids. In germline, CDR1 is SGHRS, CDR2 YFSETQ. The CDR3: CASRRLAADNEQYF. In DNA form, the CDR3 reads TGCGCCAGCAGGCGACTAGCGGCTGACAATGAGCAGTACTTC.

The CDR3 sequence is CANEGQGGYNEQFF. The CDR3, as DNA: TGTGCCAACGAGGGACAGGGAGGGTACAATGAGCAGTTCTTC. The chain combines TRBV2 with TRBJ2-1; 9 bases map to TRBD1. Per the germline V gene, CDR1 is SNHLY and CDR2 is FYNNEI. CDR3 size: 14 residues. Germline trimming cut 10 bases from V and 4 bases from J; bases unmatched to any gene: 8.

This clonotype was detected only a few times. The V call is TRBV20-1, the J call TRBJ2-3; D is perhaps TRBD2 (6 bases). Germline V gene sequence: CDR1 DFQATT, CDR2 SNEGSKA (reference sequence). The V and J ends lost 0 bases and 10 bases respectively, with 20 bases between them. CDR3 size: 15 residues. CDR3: CSARDGTRPHLAQYF. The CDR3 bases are TGCAGTGCTAGAGACGGGACTCGCCCACATCTGGCGCAGTATTTT.

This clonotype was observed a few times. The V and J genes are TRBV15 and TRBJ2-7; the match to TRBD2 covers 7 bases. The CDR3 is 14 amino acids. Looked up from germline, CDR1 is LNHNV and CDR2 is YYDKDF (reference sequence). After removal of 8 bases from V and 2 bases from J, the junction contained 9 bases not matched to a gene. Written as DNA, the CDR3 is TGTGCCACCTCGGGAGGCGGGTCCACCTACGAGCAGTACTTC. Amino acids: CATSGGGSTYEQYF. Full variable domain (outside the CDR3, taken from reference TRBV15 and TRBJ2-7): DAMVIQNPRYQVTQFGKPVTLSCSQTLNHNVMYWYQQKSSQAPKLLFHYYDKDFNNEADTPDNFQSRRPNTSFCFLDIRSPGLGDTAMYLCATSGGGSTYEQYFGPGTRLTVT.

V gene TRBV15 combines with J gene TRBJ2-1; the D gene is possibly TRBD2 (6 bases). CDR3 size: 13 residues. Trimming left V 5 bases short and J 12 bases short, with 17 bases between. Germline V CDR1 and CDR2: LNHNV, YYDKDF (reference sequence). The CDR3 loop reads CATSDGPGLRQFF. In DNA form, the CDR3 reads TGTGCCACCAGCGATGGGCCTGGACTAAGGCAGTTCTTC.

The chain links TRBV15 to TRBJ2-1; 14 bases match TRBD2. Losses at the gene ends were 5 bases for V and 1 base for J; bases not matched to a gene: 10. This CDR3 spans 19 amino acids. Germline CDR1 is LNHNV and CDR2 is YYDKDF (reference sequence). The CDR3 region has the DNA TGTGCCACCAGCGGCATGACTAGCGGGGGGGTTTCATCCTACAATGAGCAGTTCTTC. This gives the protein CATSGMTSGGVSSYNEQFF.

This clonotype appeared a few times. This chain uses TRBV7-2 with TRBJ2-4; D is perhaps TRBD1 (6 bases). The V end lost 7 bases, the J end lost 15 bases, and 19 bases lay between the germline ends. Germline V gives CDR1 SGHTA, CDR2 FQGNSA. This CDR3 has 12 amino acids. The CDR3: CASTEQGQPTYF. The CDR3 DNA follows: TGTGCCAGCACCGAACAGGGACAACCCACGTACTTC.

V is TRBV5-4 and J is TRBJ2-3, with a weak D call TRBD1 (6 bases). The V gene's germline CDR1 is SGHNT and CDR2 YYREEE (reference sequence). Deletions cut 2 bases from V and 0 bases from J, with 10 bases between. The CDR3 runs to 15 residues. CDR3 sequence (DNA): TGTGCCAGCAGCTTCCCTAGGGGGAGCACAGATACGCAGTATTTT. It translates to CASSFPRGSTDTQYF.

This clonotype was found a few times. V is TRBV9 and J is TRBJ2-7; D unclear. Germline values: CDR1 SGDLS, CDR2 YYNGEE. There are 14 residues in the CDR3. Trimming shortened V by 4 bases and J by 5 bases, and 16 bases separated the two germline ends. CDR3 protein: CASSPGGSLDEQYF. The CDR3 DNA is TGTGCCAGCAGCCCCGGTGGGTCCCTGGACGAGCAGTACTTC.

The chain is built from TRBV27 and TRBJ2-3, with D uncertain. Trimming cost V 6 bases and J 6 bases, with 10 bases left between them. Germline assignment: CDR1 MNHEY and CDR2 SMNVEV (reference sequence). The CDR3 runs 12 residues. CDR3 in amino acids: CASRLLGDTQYF. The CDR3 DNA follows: TGTGCCAGCAGGTTACTGGGCGATACGCAGTATTTT.

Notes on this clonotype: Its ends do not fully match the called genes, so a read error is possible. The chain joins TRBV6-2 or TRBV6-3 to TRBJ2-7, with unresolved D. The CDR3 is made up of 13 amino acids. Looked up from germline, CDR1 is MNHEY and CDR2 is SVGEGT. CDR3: CAVAGFSSYEQYF. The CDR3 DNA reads TGTGCCGTGGCCGGGTTTTCCTCCTATGAGCAGTACTTC.

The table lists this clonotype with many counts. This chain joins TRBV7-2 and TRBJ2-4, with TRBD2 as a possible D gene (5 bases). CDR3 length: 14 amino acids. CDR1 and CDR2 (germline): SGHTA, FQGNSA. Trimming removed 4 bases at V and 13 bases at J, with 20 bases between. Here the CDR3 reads CASSSNPGLTEQYF. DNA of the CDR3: TGTGCCAGCAGCTCAAATCCCGGACTGACGGAACAGTACTTC. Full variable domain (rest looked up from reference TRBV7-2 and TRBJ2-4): GAGVSQSPSNKVTEKGKDVELRCDPISGHTALYWYRQSLGQGLEFLIYFQGNSAPDKSGLPSDRFSAERTGGSVSTLTIQRTQQEDSAVYLCASSSNPGLTEQYFGAGTRLSVL.

CDR3 amino acids: CASSPQLSTEAFF. The CDR3 DNA is TGTGCCAGCAGCCCCCAGTTATCCACTGAAGCTTTCTTT. This chain links TRBV14 with TRBJ1-1; D not certain. The CDR3 extends over 13 amino acids. V lost 4 bases, J lost 4 bases, and 10 bases lay in between. Germline V lookup: CDR1 SGHDN, CDR2 FVKESK.

The CDR3: CASSPQLAGRYEQYF. The CDR3 DNA sequence: TGTGCCAGCAGTCCCCAACTAGCGGGTCGCTACGAGCAGTACTTC. V usage is TRBV27 and J usage is TRBJ2-7, with 9 bases aligning to TRBD2. Germline lookup yields CDR1 MNHEY and CDR2 SMNVEV (reference sequence). CDR3 size: 15 residues. V lost 5 bases, J lost 3 bases, and 8 bases stayed unmatched.

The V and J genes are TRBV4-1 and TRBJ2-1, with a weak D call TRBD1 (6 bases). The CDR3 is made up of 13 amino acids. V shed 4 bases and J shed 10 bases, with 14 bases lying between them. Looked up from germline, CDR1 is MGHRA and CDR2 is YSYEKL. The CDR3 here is CASSRATGQEQFF. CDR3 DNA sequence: TGCGCCAGCAGCCGGGCGACAGGCCAGGAGCAGTTCTTC.